The entry below gives a single T cell receptor (beta chain) sequence along with its context. Its antigen is undetermined. V lost 0 bases to trimming and J lost 2 bases, with 10 bases between them. CDR1 DFQATT and CDR2 SNEGSKA come from the germline V gene (reference sequence). The CDR3 contains 15 residues. This record belongs to a study of blood T cells in healthy people across ages. General study points: Older age went with lower TCR beta diversity per million T cells, in a roughly linear way.

A J-beta primer mix and a sample-barcoded 5' primer were used in a second PCR of roughly 7 to 12 cycles. From the 5' RACE reads, TCRdb called clonotypes with MiXCR, one entry per CDR3 protein. The sample lists approximately 810,000 distinct CDR3 sequences; about 36% were seen once. The sequence was obtained from a man aged 18-30 years in good health. The chain uses TRBV20-1 and TRBJ1-4, with D uncertain. Sequencing was carried out using blood. DNA of the CDR3: TGCAGTGCTAGAGATGCAAGGGATACTAATGAAAAACTGTTTTTT. Its translation is CSARDARDTNEKLFF.